This entry lists 18 T cell receptor beta chains sequenced from one sample in a study of blood T cell repertoires in COVID-19. Method: immunoSEQ multiplex PCR; TCRdb's copy keeps in-frame clones and lacks some. The repertoire holds some 160,000 clones, with around 80% as singletons. Sequenced input: peripheral blood. All receptors come from a woman between 45 and 60 years old with acute or convalescent COVID-19.

The V gene is TRBV9, the J gene TRBJ2-1, with D tentatively TRBD2 (6 bases). The V gene lost 3 bases and the J gene lost 5 bases, with 12 bases spanning the gap. Germline V gene lookup returns CDR1 SGDLS and CDR2 YYNGEE. The CDR3 sequence is 14 residues long. CDR3 in DNA: TGTGCCAGCAGCGCCTCCCGGAGGGACAATGAGCAGTTCTTC. Protein sequence: CASSASRRDNEQFF.

CDR3 loop: CSVEYPGQESSTNEKLFF. The CDR3 DNA reads TGCAGCGTTGAATACCCGGGACAAGAAAGCTCAACTAATGAAAAACTGTTTTTT. The V and J genes are TRBV29-1 and TRBJ1-4; D possibly corresponds to TRBD1 (6 bases). This CDR3 is 18 amino acids long. V dropped 2 bases and J dropped 0 bases, with 19 bases sitting between them. Per the germline V gene, CDR1 is SQVTM and CDR2 is ANQGSEA.

V usage is TRBV2 and J usage is TRBJ1-5; D is undetermined. Germline CDR1 is SNHLY and CDR2 is FYNNEI. CDR3 size: 14 residues. V lost 6 bases to trimming and J lost 4 bases, with 13 bases between them. CDR3 sequence reads: CASSGLVGNQPQHF. The CDR3 DNA sequence: TGTGCCAGCAGCGGCCTGGTCGGGAATCAGCCCCAGCATTTT.

The chain is built from TRBV2 and TRBJ1-1; D is undetermined. The germline gives CDR1 SNHLY, CDR2 FYNNEI. The CDR3 totals 15 residues. Trimming stripped 5 bases from V and 0 bases from J, with 13 bases between. This chain's CDR3 is CASSLMDGVNTEAFF. Written as DNA, the CDR3 is TGTGCCAGCAGTCTTATGGACGGGGTGAACACTGAAGCTTTCTTT.

The chain has TRBV5-6 and TRBJ2-2, with 8 bases fitting TRBD1. Germline V lookup: CDR1 SGHDT, CDR2 YYEEEE. CDR3 length: 18 amino acids. The junction had 11 bases not matched to a gene; V was cut back by 4 bases and J by 0 bases. The CDR3 bases are TGTGCCAGCAGCATGGACAGGGAAAATTTCGCGAACACCGGGGAGCTGTTTTTT. Translated, it gives CASSMDRENFANTGELFF. The whole variable domain, filled in from reference TRBV5-6 and TRBJ2-2, reads DAGVTQSPTHLIKTRGQQVTLRCSPKSGHDTVSWYQQALGQGPQFIFQYYEEEERQRGNFPDRFSGHQFPNYSSELNVNALLLGDSALYLCASSMDRENFANTGELFFGEGSRLTVL.

The V gene is TRBV19, the J gene TRBJ2-1, with D tentatively TRBD2 (6 bases). V was trimmed by 1 base and J by 5 bases, leaving 12 bases between them. The CDR3 has 15 residues. Germline V lookup: CDR1 LNHDA, CDR2 SQIVND (reference sequence). Written as DNA, the CDR3 is TGTGCCAGTAGTATAGTGGCGGGACTTAACAATGAGCAGTTCTTC. Protein sequence: CASSIVAGLNNEQFF.

J is TRBJ1-1 and V is TRBV18, with TRBD1 as a possible D gene (5 bases). This CDR3 comprises 14 residues. Germline-derived CDR1 and CDR2 are KGHSH and LQKENI. Trimming removed 2 bases from V and 1 base from J, with 8 bases in between. Here the CDR3 DNA reads TGTGCCAGCTCACCATTGGGGGGGAACACTGAAGCTTTCTTT. Encoded protein: CASSPLGGNTEAFF.

This rearrangement joins TRBV30 to TRBJ1-5; D ambiguous. The CDR3 covers 14 residues. Germline values: CDR1 GTSNPN, CDR2 SVGIG (reference sequence). V was shortened by 0 bases and J by 2 bases, with 8 bases between the two germline ends. As DNA, the CDR3 is TGTGCCTGGAGTGTAAGTGGAGGCAATCAGCCCCAGCATTTT. It is translated as CAWSVSGGNQPQHF.

The chain is built from TRBV5-4 and TRBJ2-2, with 8 nucleotides matching TRBD1. J gave up 1 base and V 0 bases, and 2 bases lay outside the gene matches. The CDR3 loop spans 16 amino acids. Germline CDR1 and CDR2: SGHNT and YYREEE (reference sequence). The CDR3 DNA reads TGTGCCAGCAGCTTGGGGGGGACAGGGAACACCGGGGAGCTGTTTTTT. This sequence encodes CASSLGGTGNTGELFF.

The CDR3 loop is CASSSPEGTASYEQYF. The CDR3 DNA follows: TGTGCCAGCAGCTCTCCCGAAGGGACAGCCTCCTACGAGCAGTACTTC. The rearrangement links TRBV5-8 to TRBJ2-7, with 7 nucleotides matching TRBD1. The germline CDR1 and CDR2 sequences are SGHTS and YDEGEE. The CDR3 contains 16 residues. V lost 3 bases, J lost 0 bases, and 9 bases stayed unmatched.

The chain's CDR3 is CASSEPGHHNEQFF. CDR3 DNA sequence: TGCGCCAGCAGCGAGCCGGGACATCACAATGAGCAGTTCTTC. This chain joins TRBV5-1 and TRBJ2-1; possibly TRBD1 for D (6 bases). V shed 4 bases and J shed 5 bases, with 13 bases lying between them. Germline-derived CDR1 and CDR2 are SGHRS and YFSETQ. The CDR3 totals 14 residues.

The chain couples TRBV11-1 to TRBJ2-1, with a possible D match to TRBD2 (5 bases). The CDR3 covers 15 residues. V was cut by 4 bases and J by 4 bases, with 14 bases left in between. Germline assignment: CDR1 SGHAT and CDR2 FQDESV (reference sequence). Here the CDR3 reads CASSSALEGYNEQFF. The CDR3 DNA reads as TGTGCCAGCAGCTCAGCCCTTGAGGGTTACAATGAGCAGTTCTTC.

As DNA, the CDR3 is TGTGCCAGCAGGGAGTGGGGGCTGAATAATGAAAAACTGTTTTTT. Its protein product is CASREWGLNNEKLFF. V is TRBV6-5 and J is TRBJ1-4, with D possibly being TRBD1 (6 bases). Per germline, CDR1 MNHEY and CDR2 SVGAGI. The germline V and J ends were trimmed by 6 bases and 4 bases, with 15 bases remaining between them. This CDR3 comprises 15 residues.

CDR3 DNA: TGTGCCAGCTCACGGTCGCGGGGAGGGGAGACCCAGTACTTC. Translating gives CASSRSRGGETQYF. The rearrangement uses TRBV18 and TRBJ2-5, with 7 nucleotides matching TRBD2. There are 14 residues in the CDR3. Germline assignment: CDR1 KGHSH and CDR2 LQKENI. V was clipped by 4 bases and J by 5 bases; unmatched bases: 7. Full variable domain (outside the CDR3, taken from reference TRBV18 and TRBJ2-5): NAGVMQNPRHLVRRRGQEARLRCSPMKGHSHVYWYRQLPEEGLKFMVYLQKENIIDESGMPKERFSAEFPKEGPSILRIQQVVRGDSAAYFCASSRSRGGETQYFGPGTRLLVL.

This clone has just one count. The chain combines TRBV9 with TRBJ2-1; the D gene is possibly TRBD1 (6 bases). CDR3 length: 13 amino acids. Deletions cut 0 bases from V and 7 bases from J, with 8 bases between. From germline, CDR1 is SGDLS and CDR2 YYNGEE. CDR3 loop: CASSVDRANEQFF. Here the CDR3 DNA reads TGTGCCAGCAGCGTAGACAGGGCGAATGAGCAGTTCTTC.

This chain links TRBV18 with TRBJ1-5; no clear D gene. The germline V gene has CDR1 KGHSH and CDR2 LQKENI. Trimming removed 6 bases at V and 7 bases at J, with 22 bases between. The CDR3 sequence is 16 residues long. The CDR3 spells CASSVQEGSGGQPQHF. For the CDR3, the DNA is TGTGCCAGCTCCGTGCAGGAGGGATCTGGAGGGCAGCCCCAGCATTTT.

This clone appeared a few times. Other DNA sequences from this sample encode an identical CDR3 as well. The chain is built from TRBV19 and TRBJ2-5; D is perhaps TRBD2 (5 bases). Germline CDR1 is LNHDA and CDR2 is SQIVND (reference sequence). V was trimmed by 6 bases and J by 5 bases, leaving 13 bases between them. The CDR3 sequence is 13 residues long. The CDR3: CASSQAIAETQYF. DNA for the CDR3: TGTGCCAGTAGCCAAGCAATAGCGGAGACCCAGTACTTC.

This chain joins TRBV5-6 and TRBJ1-1, with TRBD1 matching over 8 bases. Germline V gene lookup returns CDR1 SGHDT and CDR2 YYEEEE. V lost 4 bases, J lost 0 bases, and 5 bases stayed unmatched. This CDR3 is 15 amino acids long. As DNA, the CDR3 is TGTGCCAGCAGCCCCGACAGGGGACTGAACACTGAAGCTTTCTTT. It translates to CASSPDRGLNTEAFF.